The clone carrying this TCR beta chain came up a few times. As yet, its antigen is unknown. The data stem from a study of T-cell memory formation after mild COVID-19. Overall study: TCR clusters mostly belonged to single donors. Study findings and constraints: Pre-infection memory carried some responding clones, suggesting that cross-reactive memory joined.

CDR3 length equals 13 residues. Germline V CDR1 and CDR2: LNHDA, SQIVND (reference sequence). V lost 4 bases and J lost 3; bases outside the gene matches: 0. Employing constant-segment primers, 5'RACE generated TCR alpha and TCR beta cDNA libraries bearing sample barcodes and UMIs. Each CDR3 protein is one row after TCRdb ran MiXCR on the 5' RACE reads. In the table there are 250,000 to 300,000 distinct CDR3 sequences, about 17% of which are singletons. The sequencing sample was made of PBMCs or a T cell subset sorted from them (not recorded which). The genes are TRBV19 and TRBJ2-7, with 10 bases that match TRBD2. This clonotype was obtained from a man aged 18 to 30 who had mild COVID-19 (a few samples of this study predate the infection). Cell type and time point are not known. CDR3 residues: CASSTSGGYEQYV. The CDR3 DNA reads as TGTGCCAGTAGTACTAGCGGGGGCTACGAGCAGTACGTC.